The clone carrying this TCR beta chain turned up a few times. Antigen: not known. A patient was excluded if there was uncontrolled infection, other autoimmune disease, pregnancy or lactation. TCR beta CDR3 regions were amplified from RNA. Using the HTBI primer set, a first-round RT-PCR was run on the TCR CDR3. TCRdb itself ran the multiplex PCR reads through MiXCR, one entry per CDR3 protein. This table holds around 690,000 distinct CDR3 sequences, 15% to 20% found once. This sample is part of a study of T cells in Graves' hyperthyroidism and ophthalmopathy. Findings and limits, study-wide: Using 13 V-J features, a model discriminated ophthalmopathy from stable hyperthyroidism.

This CDR3 contains 14 residues. The V gene lost 0 bases and the J gene lost 3 bases, with 7 bases spanning the gap. CDR1 SGDLS and CDR2 YYNGEE come from the germline V gene. Source material: blood. The rearrangement joins TRBV9 to TRBJ1-5, with D unresolved. The origin of this receptor is a man aged 50 to 59 with Graves' hyperthyroidism. The CDR3 coding sequence is TGTGCCAGCAGCGTAGGACTGGTCAATCAGCCCCAGCATTTT. This codes for CASSVGLVNQPQHF.